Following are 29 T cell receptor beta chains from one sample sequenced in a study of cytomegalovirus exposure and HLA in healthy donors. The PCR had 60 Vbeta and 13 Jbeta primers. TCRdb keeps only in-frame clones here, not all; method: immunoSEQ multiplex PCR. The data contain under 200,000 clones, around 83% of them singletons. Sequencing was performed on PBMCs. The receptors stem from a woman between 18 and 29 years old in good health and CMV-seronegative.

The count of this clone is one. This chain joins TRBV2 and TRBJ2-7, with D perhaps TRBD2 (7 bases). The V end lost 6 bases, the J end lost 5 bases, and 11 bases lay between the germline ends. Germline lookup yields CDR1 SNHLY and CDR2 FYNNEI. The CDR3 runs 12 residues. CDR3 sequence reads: CASRGGLHEQYV. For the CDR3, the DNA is TGTGCCAGCAGGGGGGGGCTCCACGAGCAGTACGTC.

The CDR3 coding sequence is TGCGCCAGCAGCTTTACAGGGTACAATGAGCAGTTCTTC. It is translated as CASSFTGYNEQFF. V is TRBV5-1 and J is TRBJ2-1; a weak D match, TRBD1 (6 bases). Germline-derived CDR1 and CDR2 are SGHRS and YFSETQ. The ends were cut back, 2 bases at V and 4 bases at J, with 7 bases in the middle. CDR3 length equals 13 residues.

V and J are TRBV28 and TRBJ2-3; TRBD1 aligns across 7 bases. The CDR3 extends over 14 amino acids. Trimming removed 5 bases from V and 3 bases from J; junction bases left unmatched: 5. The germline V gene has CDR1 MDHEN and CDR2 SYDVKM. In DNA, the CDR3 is TGTGCCAGCAGTAACAGGGGAATAACAGATACGCAGTATTTT. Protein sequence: CASSNRGITDTQYF.

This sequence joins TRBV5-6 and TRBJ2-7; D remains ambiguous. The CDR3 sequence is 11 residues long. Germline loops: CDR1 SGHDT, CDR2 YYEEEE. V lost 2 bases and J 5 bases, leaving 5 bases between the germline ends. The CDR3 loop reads CASSLEHEQYF. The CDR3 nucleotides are TGTGCCAGCAGCTTAGAGCACGAGCAGTACTTC. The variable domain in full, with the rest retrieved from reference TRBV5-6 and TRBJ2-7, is DAGVTQSPTHLIKTRGQQVTLRCSPKSGHDTVSWYQQALGQGPQFIFQYYEEEERQRGNFPDRFSGHQFPNYSSELNVNALLLGDSALYLCASSLEHEQYFGPGTRLTVT.

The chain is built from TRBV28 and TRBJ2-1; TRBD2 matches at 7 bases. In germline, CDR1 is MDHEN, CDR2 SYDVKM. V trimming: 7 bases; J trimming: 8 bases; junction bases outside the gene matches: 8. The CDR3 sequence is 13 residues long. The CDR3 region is CASKAGEGDEQFF. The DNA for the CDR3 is TGTGCCAGCAAGGCGGGAGAGGGCGATGAGCAGTTCTTC. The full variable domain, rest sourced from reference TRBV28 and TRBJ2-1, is DVKVTQSSRYLVKRTGEKVFLECVQDMDHENMFWYRQDPGLGLRLIYFSYDVKMKEKGDIPEGYSVSREKKERFSLILESASTNQTSMYLCASKAGEGDEQFFGPGTRLTVL.

The CDR3 protein is CASITPGGPVTGELFF. CDR3 coding DNA: TGTGCCAGCATCACGCCAGGAGGGCCGGTCACCGGGGAGCTGTTTTTT. The chain is built from TRBV7-2 and TRBJ2-2; perhaps TRBD2 as D (6 bases). Trimming removed 7 bases at V and 4 bases at J, with 19 bases between. The CDR3 has 16 amino acids. Germline CDR1 SGHTA, CDR2 FQGNSA.

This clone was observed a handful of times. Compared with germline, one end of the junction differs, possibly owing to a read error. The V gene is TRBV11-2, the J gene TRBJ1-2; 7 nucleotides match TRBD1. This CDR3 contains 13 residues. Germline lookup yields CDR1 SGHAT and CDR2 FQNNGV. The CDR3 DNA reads TGTGCCAGCAGCTTAAATGGAGGACAGGATCTGTCATTC. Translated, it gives CASSLNGGQDLSF.

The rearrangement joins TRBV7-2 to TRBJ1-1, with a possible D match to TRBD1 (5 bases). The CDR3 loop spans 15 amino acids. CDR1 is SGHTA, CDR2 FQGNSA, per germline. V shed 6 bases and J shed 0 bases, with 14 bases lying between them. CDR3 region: CASRPWGGMNTEAFF. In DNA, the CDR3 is TGTGCCAGCAGACCATGGGGGGGAATGAACACTGAAGCTTTCTTT.

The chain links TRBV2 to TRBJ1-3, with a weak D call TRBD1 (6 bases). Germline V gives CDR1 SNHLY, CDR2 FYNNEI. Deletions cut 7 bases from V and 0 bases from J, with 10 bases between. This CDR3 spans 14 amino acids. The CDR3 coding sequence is TGTGCCAGCATTGGGGGCCTCTCTGGAAACACCATATATTTT. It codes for CASIGGLSGNTIYF.

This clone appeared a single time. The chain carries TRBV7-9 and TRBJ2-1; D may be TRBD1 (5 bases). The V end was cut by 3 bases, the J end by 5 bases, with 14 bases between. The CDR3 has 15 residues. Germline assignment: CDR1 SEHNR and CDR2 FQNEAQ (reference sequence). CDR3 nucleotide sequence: TGTGCCAGCAGCTTTCGGCAGGGAACTGACAATGAGCAGTTCTTC. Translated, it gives CASSFRQGTDNEQFF.

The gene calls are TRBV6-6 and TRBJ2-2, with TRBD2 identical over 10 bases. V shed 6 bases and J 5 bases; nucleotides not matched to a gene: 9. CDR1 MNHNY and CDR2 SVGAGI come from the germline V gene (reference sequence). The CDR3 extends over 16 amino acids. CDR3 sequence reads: CASSPLAGDLTGELFF. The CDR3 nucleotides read TGTGCCAGCAGCCCGCTAGCGGGAGATTTAACCGGGGAGCTGTTTTTT.

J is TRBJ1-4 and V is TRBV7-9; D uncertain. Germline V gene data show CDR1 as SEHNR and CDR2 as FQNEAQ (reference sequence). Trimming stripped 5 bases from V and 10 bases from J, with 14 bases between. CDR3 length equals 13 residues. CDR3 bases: TGTGCCAGCAGCACCGCGACACAAGGAAAACTGTTTTTT. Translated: CASSTATQGKLFF.

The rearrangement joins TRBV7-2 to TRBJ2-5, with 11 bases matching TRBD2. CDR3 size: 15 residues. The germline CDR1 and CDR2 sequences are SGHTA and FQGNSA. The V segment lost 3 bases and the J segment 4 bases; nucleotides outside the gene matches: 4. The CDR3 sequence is CASSFSGRAGETQYF. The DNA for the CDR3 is TGTGCCAGCAGCTTTAGCGGGAGGGCCGGAGAGACCCAGTACTTC.

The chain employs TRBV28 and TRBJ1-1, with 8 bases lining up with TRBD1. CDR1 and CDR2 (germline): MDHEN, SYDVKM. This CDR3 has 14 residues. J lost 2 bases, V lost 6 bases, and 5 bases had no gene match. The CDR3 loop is CASSPGQDNTEAFF. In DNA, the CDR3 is TGTGCCAGCAGCCCGGGACAGGATAACACTGAAGCTTTCTTT.

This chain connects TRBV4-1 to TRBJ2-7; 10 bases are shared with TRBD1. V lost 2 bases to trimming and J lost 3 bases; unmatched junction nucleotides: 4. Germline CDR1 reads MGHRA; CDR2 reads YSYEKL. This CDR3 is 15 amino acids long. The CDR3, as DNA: TGCGCCAGCAGCCAATCGGGACAGGGGATCTACGAGCAGTACTTC. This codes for CASSQSGQGIYEQYF.

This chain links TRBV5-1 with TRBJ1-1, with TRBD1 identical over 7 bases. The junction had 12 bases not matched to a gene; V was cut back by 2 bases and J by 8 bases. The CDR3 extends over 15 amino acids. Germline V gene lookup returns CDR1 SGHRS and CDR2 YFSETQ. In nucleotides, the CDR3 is TGCGCCAGCAGCTTAAACCGGGACAGTTGGGTGGAAGCTTTCTTT. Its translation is CASSLNRDSWVEAFF.

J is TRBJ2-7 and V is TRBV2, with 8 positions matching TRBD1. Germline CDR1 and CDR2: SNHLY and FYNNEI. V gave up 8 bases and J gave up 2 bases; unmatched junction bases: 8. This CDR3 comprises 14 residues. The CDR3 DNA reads TGTGCCAGCCCCAGGGGGCAGGGCGCCTACGAGCAGTACGTC. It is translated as CASPRGQGAYEQYV.

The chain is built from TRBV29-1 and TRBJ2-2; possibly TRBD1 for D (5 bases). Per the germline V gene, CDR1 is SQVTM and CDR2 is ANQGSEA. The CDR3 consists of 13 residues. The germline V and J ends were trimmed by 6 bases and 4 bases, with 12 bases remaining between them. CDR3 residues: CSVDKPPTGELFF. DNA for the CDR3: TGCAGCGTGGACAAGCCCCCCACCGGGGAGCTGTTTTTT.

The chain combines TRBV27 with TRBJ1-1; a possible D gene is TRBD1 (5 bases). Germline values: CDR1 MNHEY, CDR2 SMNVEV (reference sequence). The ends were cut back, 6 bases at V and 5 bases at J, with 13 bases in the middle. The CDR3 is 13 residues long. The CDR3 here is CASRGGLGTEAFF. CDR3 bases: TGTGCCAGCAGGGGGGGATTAGGAACTGAAGCTTTCTTT.

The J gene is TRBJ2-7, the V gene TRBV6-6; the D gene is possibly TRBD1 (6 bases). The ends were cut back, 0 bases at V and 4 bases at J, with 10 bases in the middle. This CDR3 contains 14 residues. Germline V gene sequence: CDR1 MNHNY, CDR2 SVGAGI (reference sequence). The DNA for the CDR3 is TGTGCCAGCAGTTACTCGGGACATTTGTACGAGCAGTACTTC. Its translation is CASSYSGHLYEQYF.

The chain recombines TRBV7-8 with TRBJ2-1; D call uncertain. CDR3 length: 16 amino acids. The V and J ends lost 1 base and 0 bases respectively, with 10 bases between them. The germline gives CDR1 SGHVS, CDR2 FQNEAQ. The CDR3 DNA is TGTGCCAGCAGCTTAGGTATCTTTAGCTCCTACAATGAGCAGTTCTTC. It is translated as CASSLGIFSSYNEQFF.

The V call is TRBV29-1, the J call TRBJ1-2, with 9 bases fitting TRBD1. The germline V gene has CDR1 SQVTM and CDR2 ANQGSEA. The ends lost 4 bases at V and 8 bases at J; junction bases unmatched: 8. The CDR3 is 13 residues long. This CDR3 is CSVVQGAWGGYTF. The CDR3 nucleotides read TGCAGCGTTGTACAGGGGGCGTGGGGCGGCTACACCTTC.

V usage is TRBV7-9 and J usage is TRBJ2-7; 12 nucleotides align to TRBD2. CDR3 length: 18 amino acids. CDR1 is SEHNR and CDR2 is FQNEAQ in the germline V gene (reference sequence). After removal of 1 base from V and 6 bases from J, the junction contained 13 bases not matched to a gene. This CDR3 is CASSLGGASGRAVSEQYF. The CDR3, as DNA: TGTGCCAGCAGCTTAGGGGGGGCTAGCGGGAGGGCCGTATCCGAGCAGTACTTC.

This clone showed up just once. This CDR3 reads CASSLDRQAPGYEQYF. The CDR3 bases are TGTGCCAGCAGTTTAGACCGACAGGCCCCAGGCTACGAGCAGTACTTC. The rearrangement joins TRBV28 to TRBJ2-5, with D perhaps matching TRBD1 (6 bases). The J call is doubtful: the DNA matches TRBJ2-7 better. This CDR3 has 16 residues. Germline CDR1 MDHEN, CDR2 SYDVKM.

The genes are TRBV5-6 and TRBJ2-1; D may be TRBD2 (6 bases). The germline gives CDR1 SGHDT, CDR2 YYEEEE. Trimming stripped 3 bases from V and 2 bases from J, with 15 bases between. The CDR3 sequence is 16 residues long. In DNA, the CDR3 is TGTGCCAGCAGCTCGCCCGCGGGGCGGGCCTACAATGAGCAGTTCTTC. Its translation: CASSSPAGRAYNEQFF. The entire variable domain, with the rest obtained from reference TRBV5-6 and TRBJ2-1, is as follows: DAGVTQSPTHLIKTRGQQVTLRCSPKSGHDTVSWYQQALGQGPQFIFQYYEEEERQRGNFPDRFSGHQFPNYSSELNVNALLLGDSALYLCASSSPAGRAYNEQFFGPGTRLTVL.

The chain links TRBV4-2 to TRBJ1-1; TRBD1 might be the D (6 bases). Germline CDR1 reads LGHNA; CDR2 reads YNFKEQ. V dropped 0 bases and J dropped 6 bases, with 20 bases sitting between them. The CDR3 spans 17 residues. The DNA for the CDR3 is TGTGCCAGCAGCCAAGATGCGGGAGGGGGGGGCCGGGCTGAAGCTTTCTTT. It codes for CASSQDAGGGGRAEAFF.

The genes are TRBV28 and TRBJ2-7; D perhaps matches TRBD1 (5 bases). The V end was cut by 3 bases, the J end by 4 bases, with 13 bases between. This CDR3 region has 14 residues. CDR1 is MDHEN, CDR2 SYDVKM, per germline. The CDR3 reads CASSLHRSGYEQYF. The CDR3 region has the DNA TGTGCCAGCAGTTTGCACAGGTCAGGGTACGAGCAGTACTTC.

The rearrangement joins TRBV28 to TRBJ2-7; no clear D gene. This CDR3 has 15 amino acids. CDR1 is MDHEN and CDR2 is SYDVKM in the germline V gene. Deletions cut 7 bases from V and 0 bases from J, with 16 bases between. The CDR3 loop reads CASTSYTSSSYEQYF. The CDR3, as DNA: TGTGCCAGCACCTCCTATACTTCAAGCTCCTACGAGCAGTACTTC.

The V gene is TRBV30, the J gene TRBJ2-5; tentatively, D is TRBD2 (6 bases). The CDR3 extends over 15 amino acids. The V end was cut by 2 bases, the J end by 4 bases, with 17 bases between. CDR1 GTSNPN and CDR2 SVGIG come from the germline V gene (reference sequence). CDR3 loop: CAWSFGSLRVETQYF. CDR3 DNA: TGTGCCTGGAGTTTCGGGAGCCTGAGGGTAGAGACCCAGTACTTC.